Listed below are T cell receptor beta chains from one sample, sequenced in a study of blood T cell repertoires in COVID-19. Libraries were prepared by immunoSEQ multiplex PCR; TCRdb keeps only in-frame clonotypes and omits some of them. The sample includes around 250,000 clones, 80% to 90% of them seen just once. Sample: PBMCs or T cells enriched from blood (not recorded which). The receptors shown here come from a woman in her forties or fifties who had recovered from COVID-19. Both conserved end residues are part of each CDR3. Each record gives: D gene, J gene, clone size, V gene, CDR3 protein, CDR3 DNA. The D gene is left open where the match is weak. The size field is filled for only some rows; it gives once, few, many or a size class.

TRBD1 | TRBJ2-2 | NA | TRBV11-1 | CASSSDRGPTGELFF | TGTGCCAGCAGCTCAGACAGGGGGCCTACCGGGGAGCTGTTTTTT
NA | TRBJ2-7 | NA | TRBV29-1 | CSVDRIDSYEQYF | TGCAGCGTTGACAGGATCGACTCCTACGAGCAGTACTTC
NA | TRBJ2-1 | NA | TRBV21-1 | CASSNGTSGSYNEQFF | TGTGCCAGCAGCAACGGGACTAGCGGCTCCTACAATGAGCAGTTCTTC
TRBD2 | TRBJ2-2 | NA | TRBV7-2 | CASSWREASGTGELFF | TGTGCCAGCAGCTGGAGGGAGGCTAGCGGGACCGGGGAGCTGTTTTTT
NA | TRBJ1-6 | NA | TRBV7-2 | CASSPRGGIRSPLHF | TGTGCCAGCAGCCCCCGGGGGGGGATACGCTCACCCCTCCACTTT
TRBD1 | TRBJ2-7 | NA | TRBV6-5 | CASSTTGTGTYEQYF | TGTGCCAGCAGTACGACCGGGACAGGGACCTACGAGCAGTACTTC
NA | TRBJ1-1 | once | TRBV5-6 | CASSLAQGITEAFF | TGTGCCAGCAGCTTGGCGCAGGGAATCACTGAAGCTTTCTTT
NA | TRBJ1-1 | NA | TRBV5-1 | CASSLRQGRSTEAFF | TGCGCCAGCAGCTTGAGGCAGGGGCGAAGCACTGAAGCTTTCTTT
TRBD1 | TRBJ2-7 | NA | TRBV2 | CASFRTGSSYEQYF | TGTGCCAGCTTCAGGACAGGCAGCTCCTACGAGCAGTACTTC
TRBD2 | TRBJ2-5 | few | TRBV7-8 | CASSLALAGGPHPKETQYF | TGTGCCAGCAGCTTAGCGCTAGCGGGAGGGCCGCACCCCAAAGAGACCCAGTACTTC
NA | TRBJ2-1 | NA | TRBV3-1/TRBV3-2 | CASSQDRGAGYNEQFF | TGTGCCAGCAGCCAAGATCGCGGGGCGGGGTACAATGAGCAGTTCTTC
TRBD2 | TRBJ2-2 | NA | TRBV27 | CASRGLADSNTGELFF | TGTGCCAGCAGGGGTCTAGCGGATTCGAACACCGGGGAGCTGTTTTTT
TRBD1 | TRBJ1-3 | NA | TRBV19 | CASSIGGQVRSGNTIYF | TGTGCCAGTAGTATAGGCGGACAGGTTCGCTCTGGAAACACCATATATTTT
TRBD1 | TRBJ1-2 | NA | TRBV7-8 | CASSLGQGPYGYTF | TGTGCCAGCAGCTTGGGACAGGGGCCTTATGGCTACACCTTC
NA | TRBJ1-1 | once | TRBV27 | CASRDDGGNTEAFF | TGTGCCAGCAGAGATGACGGGGGGAACACTGAAGCTTTCTTT
TRBD2 | TRBJ2-4 | NA | TRBV2 | CASSERETSPGGPNIQYF | TGTGCCAGCAGTGAAAGGGAGACTAGCCCTGGAGGGCCGAACATTCAGTACTTC
TRBD2 | TRBJ2-2 | NA | TRBV24-1 | CATSDSRGSGSPGELFF | TGTGCCACCAGTGATTCCCGGGGTAGCGGGAGTCCGGGGGAGCTGTTTTTT
NA | TRBJ1-1 | NA | TRBV30 | CAWIGQMNTEAFF | TGTGCCTGGATCGGACAAATGAACACTGAAGCTTTCTTT
TRBD2 | TRBJ2-7 | NA | TRBV6-5 | CASSDTGTSGYEQYF | TGTGCCAGCAGCGATACCGGGACTAGCGGCTACGAGCAGTACTTC
TRBD1 | TRBJ1-1 | NA | TRBV3-1/TRBV3-2 | CASSPTRTGGRGTEAFF | TGTGCCAGCAGCCCCACCAGGACAGGGGGCCGGGGCACTGAAGCTTTCTTT
TRBD1 | TRBJ1-4 | NA | TRBV6-5 | CASSRDRYDEKLFF | TGTGCCAGCAGTCGGGACAGGTACGATGAAAAACTGTTTTTT
NA | TRBJ1-1 | once | TRBV25-1 | CASARKGQINTEAFF | TGTGCCAGCGCCCGAAAGGGGCAGATAAACACTGAAGCTTTCTTT
NA | TRBJ1-1 | few | TRBV27 | CATRPGILAEAFF | TGTGCCACCCGTCCGGGGATTCTAGCTGAAGCTTTCTTT
NA | TRBJ1-1 | NA | TRBV13 | CASSLEASAEAFF | TGTGCCAGCAGCTTAGAAGCTAGCGCTGAAGCTTTCTTT
TRBD1 | TRBJ1-5 | NA | TRBV6-5 | CASSRGQGSQPQHF | TGTGCCAGCAGCCGTGGACAGGGCAGTCAGCCCCAGCATTTT
TRBD1 | TRBJ2-2 | NA | TRBV19 | CASDRRQGAAGELFF | TGTGCCAGTGACCGAAGACAGGGGGCCGCCGGGGAGCTGTTTTTT
NA | TRBJ1-3 | once | TRBV6-1 | CASSEMSVLSSGNTIYF | TGTGCCAGCAGTGAAATGAGCGTCCTGAGCTCTGGAAACACCATATATTTT
NA | TRBJ2-7 | few | TRBV4-1 | CASSLVAVTYEQYF | TGCGCCAGCAGCCTAGTGGCGGTTACCTACGAGCAGTACTTC
TRBD1 | TRBJ1-1 | NA | TRBV6-5 | CASSRQGSMTTEAFF | TGTGCCAGCAGTCGACAGGGGAGTATGACCACTGAAGCTTTCTTT
TRBD2 | TRBJ2-5 | NA | TRBV27 | CASSLSAGEQETQYF | TGTGCCAGCAGTTTATCGGCGGGGGAGCAAGAGACCCAGTACTTC
NA | TRBJ1-5 | NA | TRBV28 | CASSPPQGGQPQHF | TGTGCCAGCAGTCCTCCGCAGGGCGGCCAGCCCCAGCATTTT
NA | TRBJ2-7 | few | TRBV5-1 | CASSRGGPYEQYF | TGCGCCAGCAGCCGAGGAGGCCCCTACGAGCAGTACTTC
NA | TRBJ1-1 | NA | TRBV4-1 | CASSQQGFMNTEAFF | TGCGCCAGCAGCCAACAGGGATTCATGAACACTGAAGCTTTCTTT
TRBD2 | TRBJ2-1 | NA | TRBV5-4 | CASSNSGARDNEQFF | TGTGCCAGCAGCAATAGCGGGGCGAGAGACAATGAGCAGTTCTTC
NA | TRBJ1-5 | NA | TRBV5-1 | CASSLDLGGQPQHF | TGCGCCAGCAGCTTGGATCTGGGGGGTCAGCCCCAGCATTTT
NA | TRBJ2-1 | NA | TRBV29-1 | CSVESPGLSYNEQFF | TGCAGCGTTGAATCTCCAGGACTCTCCTACAATGAGCAGTTCTTC
NA | TRBJ2-1 | NA | TRBV27 | CASSSIGVSYNEQFF | TGTGCCAGCAGTTCTATCGGAGTCTCCTACAATGAGCAGTTCTTC
NA | TRBJ1-1 | NA | TRBV18 | CASSPESVAFF | TGTGCCAGCTCACCAGAATCGGTAGCTTTCTTT
NA | TRBJ2-3 | once | TRBV7-8 | CASSFSGQSTDTQYF | TGTGCCAGCAGCTTCTCCGGACAGAGCACAGATACGCAGTATTTT
TRBD2 | TRBJ2-3 | NA | TRBV28 | CASSLGLAGSTDTQYF | TGTGCCAGCAGTTTAGGACTAGCGGGTAGCACAGATACGCAGTATTTT
NA | TRBJ1-5 | NA | TRBV10-3 | CATRQGITNQPQHF | TGTGCCACCCGGCAGGGGATTACCAATCAGCCCCAGCATTTT
NA | TRBJ1-5 | few | TRBV27 | CASSHQGISNQPQHF | TGTGCCAGCAGTCATCAGGGGATTAGCAATCAGCCCCAGCATTTT
TRBD1 | TRBJ1-5 | NA | TRBV28 | CASSGRQGYTQPQHF | TGTGCCAGCAGCGGGAGACAGGGGTACACTCAGCCCCAGCATTTT
NA | TRBJ2-1 | NA | TRBV5-5 | CASSFKPGYNEQFF | TGTGCCAGCAGCTTTAAGCCAGGATACAATGAGCAGTTCTTC
TRBD2 | TRBJ2-5 | NA | TRBV5-1 | CASRSGLAGLQETQYF | TGCGCCAGCAGGTCGGGACTAGCGGGACTCCAAGAGACCCAGTACTTC
TRBD2 | TRBJ2-7 | once | TRBV15 | CATSRGSPGGYEQYF | TGTGCCACCAGCAGAGGGTCTCCGGGGGGCTACGAGCAGTACTTC
TRBD1 | TRBJ1-1 | NA | TRBV5-1 | CASSYKEGAMNTEAFF | TGCGCCAGCAGCTATAAGGAGGGGGCGATGAACACTGAAGCTTTCTTT
TRBD2 | TRBJ2-3 | NA | TRBV11-2 | CASSLEGLAGPDTQYF | TGTGCCAGCAGCTTAGAGGGACTAGCGGGACCAGATACGCAGTATTTT
NA | TRBJ1-5 | NA | TRBV27 | CASSLKWGGNQPQHF | TGTGCCAGCAGTTTGAAATGGGGGGGTAATCAGCCCCAGCATTTT
NA | TRBJ2-7 | NA | TRBV11-2 | CASSLDGRDISFTYEQYF | TGTGCCAGCAGCTTAGATGGCCGGGACATATCTTTCACCTACGAGCAGTACTTC
TRBD1 | TRBJ1-2 | NA | TRBV7-2 | CASSLEDRDRENGYTF | TGTGCCAGCAGCTTGGAAGACCGGGACAGGGAAAATGGCTACACCTTC
TRBD2 | TRBJ2-7 | NA | TRBV2 | CASRGTRGLAYVSYEQYF | TGTGCCAGCAGGGGGACTAGGGGACTAGCGTACGTCTCCTACGAGCAGTACTTC
NA | TRBJ1-6 | NA | TRBV6-5 | CASSPRREDSPLHF | TGTGCCAGCAGTCCCCGCAGGGAGGATTCACCCCTCCACTTT
TRBD1 | TRBJ1-1 | NA | TRBV2 | CASSGQGNTEAFF | TGTGCCAGCAGCGGACAGGGAAACACTGAAGCTTTCTTT
TRBD1 | TRBJ1-1 | NA | TRBV6-5 | CASRVTGAAEAFF | TGTGCCAGCAGGGTAACAGGGGCGGCTGAAGCTTTCTTT
TRBD1 | TRBJ1-1 | NA | TRBV7-9 | CASSFGQGFHLNTEAFF | TGTGCCAGCAGCTTCGGACAGGGATTCCATTTGAACACTGAAGCTTTCTTT
TRBD1 | TRBJ1-1 | NA | TRBV3-1/TRBV3-2 | CASSQAPGGLETEAFF | TGTGCCAGCAGCCAGGCCCCAGGGGGCCTGGAGACTGAAGCTTTCTTT
TRBD2 | TRBJ2-7 | NA | TRBV29-1 | CSVASGRAAYEQYF | TGCAGCGTCGCTAGCGGGAGGGCGGCCTACGAGCAGTACTTC
NA | TRBJ2-3 | NA | TRBV27 | CASSGLEDTQYF | TGTGCCAGCAGTGGACTTGAAGATACGCAGTATTTT